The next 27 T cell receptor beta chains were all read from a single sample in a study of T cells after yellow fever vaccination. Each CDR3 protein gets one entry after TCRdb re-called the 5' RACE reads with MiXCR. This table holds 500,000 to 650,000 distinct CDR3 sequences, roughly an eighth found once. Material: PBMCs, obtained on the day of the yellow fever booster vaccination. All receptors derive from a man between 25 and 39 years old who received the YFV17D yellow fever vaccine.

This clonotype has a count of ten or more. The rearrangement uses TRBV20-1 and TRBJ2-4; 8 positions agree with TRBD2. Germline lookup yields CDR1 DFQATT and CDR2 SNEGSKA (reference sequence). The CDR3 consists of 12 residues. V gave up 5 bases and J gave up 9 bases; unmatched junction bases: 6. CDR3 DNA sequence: TGCAGTGCTGCCGGGACTAGTTTCATTCAGTACTTC. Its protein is CSAAGTSFIQYF.

CDR3 DNA: TGTGCCAGCAGCTACGACCATAAATATGGCTACACCTTC. This encodes CASSYDHKYGYTF. The chain employs TRBV6-2 or TRBV6-3 and TRBJ1-2; D unresolved. Between the trimmed V and J ends, which lost 6 bases and 5 bases, there was a span of 13 bases. The CDR3 spans 13 residues. Germline CDR1 reads MNHEY; CDR2 reads SVGEGT.

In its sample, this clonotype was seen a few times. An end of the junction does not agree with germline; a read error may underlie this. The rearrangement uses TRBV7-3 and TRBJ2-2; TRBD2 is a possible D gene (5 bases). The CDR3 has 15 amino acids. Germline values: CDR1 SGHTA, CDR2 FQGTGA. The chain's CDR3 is CASSTLGGNTGELFF. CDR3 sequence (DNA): TGTGCCAGCAGCACCTTGGGTGGTAACACCGGGGAGTTGTTTTTT.

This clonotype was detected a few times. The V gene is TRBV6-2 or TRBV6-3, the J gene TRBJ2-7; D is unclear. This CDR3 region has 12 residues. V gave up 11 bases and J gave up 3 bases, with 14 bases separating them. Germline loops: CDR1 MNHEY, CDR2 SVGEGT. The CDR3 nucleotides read TGTGCCTGCCGGCGGCAGATCTACGAGCAGTACTTC. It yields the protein CACRRQIYEQYF.

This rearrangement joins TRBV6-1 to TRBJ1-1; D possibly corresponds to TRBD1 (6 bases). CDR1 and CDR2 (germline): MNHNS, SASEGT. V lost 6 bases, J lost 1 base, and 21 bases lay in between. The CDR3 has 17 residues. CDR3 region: CASSSYYRDTRNTEAFF. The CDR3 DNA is TGTGCCAGCAGCAGTTACTATCGGGACACCAGGAACACTGAAGCTTTCTTT.

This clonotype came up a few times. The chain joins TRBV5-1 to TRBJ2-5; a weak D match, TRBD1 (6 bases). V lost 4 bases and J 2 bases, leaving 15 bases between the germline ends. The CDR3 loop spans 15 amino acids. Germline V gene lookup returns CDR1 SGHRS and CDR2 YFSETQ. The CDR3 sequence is CASSGSQGLQETQYF. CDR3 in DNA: TGCGCCAGCAGCGGGTCACAGGGTTTACAAGAGACCCAGTACTTC.

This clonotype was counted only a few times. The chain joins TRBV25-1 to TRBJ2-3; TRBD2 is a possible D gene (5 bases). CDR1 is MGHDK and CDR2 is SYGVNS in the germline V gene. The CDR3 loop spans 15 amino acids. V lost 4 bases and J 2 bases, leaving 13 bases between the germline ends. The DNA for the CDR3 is TGTGCCAGCAGTGTATTTTCAGCGGCCACAGATACGCAGTATTTT. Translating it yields CASSVFSAATDTQYF. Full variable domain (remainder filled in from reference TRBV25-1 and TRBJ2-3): EADIYQTPRYLVIGTGKKITLECSQTMGHDKMYWYQQDPGMELHLIHYSYGVNSTEKGDLSSESTVSRIRTEHFPLTLESARPSHTSQYLCASSVFSAATDTQYFGPGTRLTVL.

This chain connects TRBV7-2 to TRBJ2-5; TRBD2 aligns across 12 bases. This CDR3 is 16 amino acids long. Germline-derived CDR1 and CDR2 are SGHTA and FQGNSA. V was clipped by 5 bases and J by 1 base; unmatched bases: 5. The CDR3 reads CASSPWTSGVQETQYF. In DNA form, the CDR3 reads TGTGCCAGCAGCCCCTGGACTAGCGGGGTCCAAGAGACCCAGTACTTC.

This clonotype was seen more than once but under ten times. CDR3 coding DNA: TGTGCCAGTAGTGCCTCGGTGGTCGGGGAGCTGTTTTTT. This gives the protein CASSASVVGELFF. V usage is TRBV19 and J usage is TRBJ2-2; unclear D gene. Germline lookup yields CDR1 LNHDA and CDR2 SQIVND (reference sequence). V shed 5 bases and J shed 7 bases, with 11 bases lying between them. CDR3 size: 13 residues. The full variable domain, in which reference TRBV19 and TRBJ2-2 provide the parts outside the CDR3, is DGGITQSPKYLFRKEGQNVTLSCEQNLNHDAMYWYRQDPGQGLRLIYYSQIVNDFQKGDIAEGYSVSREKKESFPLTVTSAQKNPTAFYLCASSASVVGELFFGEGSRLTVL.

The DNA for the CDR3 is TGTGCCAGCAGCCGGACTAGTCTACAAGAGACCCAGTACTTC. As protein: CASSRTSLQETQYF. The rearrangement links TRBV7-2 to TRBJ2-5; 7 nucleotides agree with TRBD2. Germline-derived CDR1 and CDR2 are SGHTA and FQGNSA. V dropped 5 bases and J dropped 2; count of bases not matched to a gene: 5. The CDR3 runs to 14 residues.

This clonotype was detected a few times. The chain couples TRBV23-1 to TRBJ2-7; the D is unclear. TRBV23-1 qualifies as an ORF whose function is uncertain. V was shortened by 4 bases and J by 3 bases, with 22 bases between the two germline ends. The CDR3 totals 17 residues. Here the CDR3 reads CASSLYVGAPRCYEQYF. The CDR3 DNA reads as TGCGCCAGCAGTCTTTACGTAGGAGCACCGCGCTGCTACGAGCAGTACTTC.

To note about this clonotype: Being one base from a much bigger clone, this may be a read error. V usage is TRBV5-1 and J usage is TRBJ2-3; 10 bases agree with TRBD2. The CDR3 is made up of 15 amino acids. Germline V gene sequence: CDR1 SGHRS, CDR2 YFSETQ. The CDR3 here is CASTPLAGATDTQCF. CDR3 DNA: TGCGCCAGCACCCCGCTAGCGGGAGCCACAGATACGCAGTGTTTT.

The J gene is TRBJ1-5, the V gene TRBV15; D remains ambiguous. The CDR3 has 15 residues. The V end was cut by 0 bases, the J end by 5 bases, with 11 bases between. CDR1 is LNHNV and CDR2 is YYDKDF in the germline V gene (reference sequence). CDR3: CATSRDDGNDQPQHF. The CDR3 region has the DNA TGTGCCACCAGCAGAGATGATGGGAACGATCAGCCCCAGCATTTT.

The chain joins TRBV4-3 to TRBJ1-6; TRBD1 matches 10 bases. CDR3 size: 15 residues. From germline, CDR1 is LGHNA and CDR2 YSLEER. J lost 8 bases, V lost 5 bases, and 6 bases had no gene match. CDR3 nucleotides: TGCGCCAGCAGCAACGGACAGGGGGTCGATTCACCCCTCCACTTT. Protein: CASSNGQGVDSPLHF.

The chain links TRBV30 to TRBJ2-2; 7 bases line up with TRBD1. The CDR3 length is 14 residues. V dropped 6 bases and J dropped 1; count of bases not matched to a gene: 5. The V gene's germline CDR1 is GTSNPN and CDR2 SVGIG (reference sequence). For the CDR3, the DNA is TGTGCCTGCCCGGGACAGATGAACACCGGGGAGCTGTTTTTT. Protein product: CACPGQMNTGELFF.

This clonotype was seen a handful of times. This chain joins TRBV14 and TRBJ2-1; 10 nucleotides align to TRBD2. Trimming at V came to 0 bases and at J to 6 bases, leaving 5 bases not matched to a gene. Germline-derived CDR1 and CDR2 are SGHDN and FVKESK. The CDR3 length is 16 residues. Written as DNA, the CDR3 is TGTGCCAGCAGCCAAGATTATCGACTAGCGGGCAATGAGCAGTTCTTC. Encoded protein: CASSQDYRLAGNEQFF.

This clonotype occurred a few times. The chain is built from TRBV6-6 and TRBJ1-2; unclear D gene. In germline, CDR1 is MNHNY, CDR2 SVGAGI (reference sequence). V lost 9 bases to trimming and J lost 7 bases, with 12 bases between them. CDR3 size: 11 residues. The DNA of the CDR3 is TGTGCCAGTTCTTTGAATCGTGGCTACACCTTC. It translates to CASSLNRGYTF.

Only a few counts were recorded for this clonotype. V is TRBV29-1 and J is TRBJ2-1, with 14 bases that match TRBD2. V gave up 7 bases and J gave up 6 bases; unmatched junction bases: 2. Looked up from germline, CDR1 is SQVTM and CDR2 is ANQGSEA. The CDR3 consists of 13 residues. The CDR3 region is CSAGLAGVNEQFF. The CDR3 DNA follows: TGCAGCGCGGGACTAGCGGGAGTCAATGAGCAGTTCTTC.

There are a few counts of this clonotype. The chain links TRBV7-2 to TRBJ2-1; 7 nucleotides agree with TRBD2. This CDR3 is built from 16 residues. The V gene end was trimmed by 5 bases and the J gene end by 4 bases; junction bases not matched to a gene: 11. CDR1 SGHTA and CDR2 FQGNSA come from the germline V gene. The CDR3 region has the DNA TGTGCCAGCAGCAGTAGGGCTAGCGGCTGGTACAATGAGCAGTTCTTC. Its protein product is CASSSRASGWYNEQFF.

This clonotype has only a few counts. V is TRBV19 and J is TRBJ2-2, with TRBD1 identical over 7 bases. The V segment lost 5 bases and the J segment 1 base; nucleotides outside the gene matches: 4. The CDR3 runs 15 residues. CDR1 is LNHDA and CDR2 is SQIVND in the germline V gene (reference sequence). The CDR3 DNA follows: TGTGCCAGTAGTCCACGACAGGGGAACACCGGGGAGCTGTTTTTT. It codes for CASSPRQGNTGELFF.

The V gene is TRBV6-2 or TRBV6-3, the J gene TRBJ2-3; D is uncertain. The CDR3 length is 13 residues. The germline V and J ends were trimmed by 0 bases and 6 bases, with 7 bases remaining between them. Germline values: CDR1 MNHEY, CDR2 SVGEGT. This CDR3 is CASSYSNWDTQYF. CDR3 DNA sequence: TGTGCCAGCAGTTACTCGAACTGGGATACGCAGTATTTT.

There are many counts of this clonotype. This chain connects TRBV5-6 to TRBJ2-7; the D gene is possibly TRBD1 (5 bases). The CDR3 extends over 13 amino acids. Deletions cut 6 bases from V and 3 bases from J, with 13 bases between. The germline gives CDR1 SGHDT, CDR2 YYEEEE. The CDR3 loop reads CASNNWGDYEQYF. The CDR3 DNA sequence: TGTGCCAGCAATAACTGGGGCGACTACGAGCAGTACTTC.

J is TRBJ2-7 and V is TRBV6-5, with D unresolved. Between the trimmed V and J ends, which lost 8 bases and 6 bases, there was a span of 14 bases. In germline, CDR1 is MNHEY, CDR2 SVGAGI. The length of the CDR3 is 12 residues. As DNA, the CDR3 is TGTGCCAGCTGGAAATCAGGCGGCGAGCAGTACTTC. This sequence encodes CASWKSGGEQYF.

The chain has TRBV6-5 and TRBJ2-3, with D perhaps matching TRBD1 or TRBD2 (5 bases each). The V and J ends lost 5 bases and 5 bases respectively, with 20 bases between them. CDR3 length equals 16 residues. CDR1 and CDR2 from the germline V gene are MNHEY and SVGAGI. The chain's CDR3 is CASSIERAGTVDTQYF. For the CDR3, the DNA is TGTGCCAGCAGTATAGAGAGGGCCGGGACGGTAGATACGCAGTATTTT.

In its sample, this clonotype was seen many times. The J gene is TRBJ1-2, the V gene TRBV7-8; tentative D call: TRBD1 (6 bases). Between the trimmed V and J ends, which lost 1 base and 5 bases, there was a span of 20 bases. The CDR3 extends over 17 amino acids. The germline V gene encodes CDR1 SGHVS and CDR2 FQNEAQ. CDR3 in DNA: TGTGCCAGCAGCTTAGTTTCGGGACTACAGGGATTGTATGGCTACACCTTC. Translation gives CASSLVSGLQGLYGYTF.

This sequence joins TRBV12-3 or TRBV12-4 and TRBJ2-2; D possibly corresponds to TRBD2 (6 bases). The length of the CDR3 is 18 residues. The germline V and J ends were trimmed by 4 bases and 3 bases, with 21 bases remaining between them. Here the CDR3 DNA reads TGTGCCAGCAGTTCATTCCTAGGGCCGGGGGTGGACACCGGGGAGCTGTTTTTT. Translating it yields CASSSFLGPGVDTGELFF.

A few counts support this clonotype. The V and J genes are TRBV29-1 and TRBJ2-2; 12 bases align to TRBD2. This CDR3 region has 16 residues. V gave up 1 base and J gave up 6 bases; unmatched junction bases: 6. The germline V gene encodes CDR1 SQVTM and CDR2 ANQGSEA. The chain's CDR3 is CSVEGFGLAGPGELFF. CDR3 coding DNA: TGCAGCGTTGAAGGTTTTGGACTAGCGGGACCCGGGGAGCTGTTTTTT.